The 30 T cell receptor beta chains given below trace back to one sample, sequenced in a study of cytomegalovirus exposure and HLA in healthy donors. A multiplex PCR was run with 60 Vbeta primers and 13 Jbeta primers. Sequencing was performed with immunoSEQ multiplex PCR; in TCRdb, only in-frame clones are kept and a portion is missing. In the table there are roughly 140,000 clones, approximately 80% of which are singletons. Sequencing used PBMCs. The receptor source for this set is a woman aged 35 to 49 in good health and CMV-seropositive.

The chain links TRBV2 to TRBJ1-1; possibly TRBD1 for D (5 bases). CDR3 length: 14 residues. Germline V gene data show CDR1 as SNHLY and CDR2 as FYNNEI. Trimming pared 4 bases from V and 2 bases from J, leaving 11 bases between. This chain's CDR3 is CASSVVGGNTEAFF. The CDR3 DNA reads as TGTGCCAGCAGTGTCGTCGGGGGAAACACTGAAGCTTTCTTT.

The chain couples TRBV6-5 to TRBJ2-3; 12 bases agree with TRBD2. The CDR3 is made up of 15 amino acids. J gave up 3 bases and V 6 bases, and 4 bases lay outside the gene matches. The germline gives CDR1 MNHEY, CDR2 SVGAGI. CDR3 region: CASSRLAGGTDTQYF. The CDR3 DNA reads as TGTGCCAGCAGCCGTCTAGCGGGGGGGACAGATACGCAGTATTTT.

This clone was observed once. The chain carries TRBV4-1 and TRBJ1-5; possible D gene TRBD1, 5 bases. Trimming pared 0 bases from V and 2 bases from J, leaving 14 bases between. CDR3 length: 17 residues. Germline CDR1 is MGHRA and CDR2 is YSYEKL. CDR3 in amino acids: CASSQDLGLRGNQPQHF. CDR3 DNA: TGCGCCAGCAGCCAAGATTTGGGGCTTCGGGGCAATCAGCCCCAGCATTTT.

This clone was counted between two and nine times. The genes are TRBV28 and TRBJ2-1, with 9 bases fitting TRBD1. Germline assignment: CDR1 MDHEN and CDR2 SYDVKM. The CDR3 is 15 amino acids. Trimming removed 3 bases from V and 4 bases from J; junction bases left unmatched: 4. DNA for the CDR3: TGTGCCAGCAGTTTCGGACAGGGGAGGTACAATGAGCAGTTCTTC. Encoded protein: CASSFGQGRYNEQFF.

J is TRBJ1-2 and V is TRBV15, with D maybe TRBD1 (6 bases). Germline V lookup: CDR1 LNHNV, CDR2 YYDKDF (reference sequence). With 0 bases removed from V and 4 bases from J, the gap between germline ends came to 12 bases. This CDR3 is built from 15 residues. CDR3 sequence (DNA): TGTGCCACCAGCAGAGAAGGACAGCCCACCTATGGCTACACCTTC. The encoded protein is CATSREGQPTYGYTF.

The DNA for the CDR3 is TGTGCCAGCAGAGGGACTAGCGGCGAGCAGTACTTC. Translating gives CASRGTSGEQYF. This sequence joins TRBV25-1 and TRBJ2-7; TRBD2 matches 11 bases. The germline V gene encodes CDR1 MGHDK and CDR2 SYGVNS. With V trimmed by 6 bases and J by 6 bases, 1 base remained unmatched. The CDR3 runs to 12 residues.

The chain has TRBV18 and TRBJ1-2; D not resolved. With 3 bases removed from V and 6 bases from J, the gap between germline ends came to 8 bases. Germline V lookup: CDR1 KGHSH, CDR2 LQKENI. The CDR3 contains 12 residues. CDR3 sequence reads: CASSPDLNGYTF. CDR3 coding DNA: TGTGCCAGCTCACCGGACTTAAATGGCTACACCTTC.

Only one count was recorded for this clone. The rearrangement uses TRBV2 and TRBJ2-5, with 9 bases identical to TRBD2. The J segment lost 1 base and the V segment lost 0 bases, leaving 3 bases of the junction unmatched. The CDR3 runs to 16 residues. Germline-derived CDR1 and CDR2 are SNHLY and FYNNEI. The CDR3: CASSEAAGGGQETQYF. In DNA form, the CDR3 reads TGTGCCAGCAGTGAAGCTGCGGGAGGGGGCCAAGAGACCCAGTACTTC.

This chain uses TRBV6-5 with TRBJ1-5, with unresolved D. The ends were cut back, 6 bases at V and 2 bases at J, with 14 bases in the middle. The CDR3 totals 15 residues. Germline-derived CDR1 and CDR2 are MNHEY and SVGAGI. The CDR3 loop is CASSSSISGNQPQHF. CDR3 nucleotides: TGTGCCAGCAGCTCTAGCATATCAGGCAATCAGCCCCAGCATTTT.

The CDR3 bases are TGTGCCAGCAGTCGCGCTCGACTAGCGGGAGGCAATGAGCAGTTCTTC. Protein: CASSRARLAGGNEQFF. The V and J genes are TRBV5-4 and TRBJ2-1; 13 bases line up with TRBD2. Germline values: CDR1 SGHNT, CDR2 YYREEE (reference sequence). Losses at the gene ends were 5 bases for V and 6 bases for J; bases not matched to a gene: 8. CDR3 length equals 16 residues. The variable domain in full, with the rest retrieved from reference TRBV5-4 and TRBJ2-1, is ETGVTQSPTHLIKTRGQQVTLRCSSQSGHNTVSWYQQALGQGPQFIFQYYREEENGRGNFPPRFSGLQFPNYSSELNVNALELDDSALYLCASSRARLAGGNEQFFGPGTRLTVL.

This chain uses TRBV29-1 with TRBJ2-1; weak D call: TRBD2 (6 bases). CDR3 length: 14 residues. V lost 3 bases and J 1 base, leaving 10 bases between the germline ends. Germline CDR1 SQVTM, CDR2 ANQGSEA. DNA of the CDR3: TGCAGCGTTGACGGGGGTGGTTCCTACAATGAGCAGTTCTTC. Protein sequence: CSVDGGGSYNEQFF.

This chain links TRBV7-9 with TRBJ2-3; 13 bases are a match to TRBD2. Germline CDR1 SEHNR, CDR2 FQNEAQ (reference sequence). This CDR3 comprises 16 residues. Trimming took 5 bases from V and 4 from J; bases not matched to a gene: 6. The CDR3 region is CASSIGLAGAPDTQYF. CDR3 nucleotides: TGTGCCAGCAGCATTGGACTAGCGGGGGCCCCAGATACGCAGTATTTT.

This clone was seen just once. The J gene is TRBJ2-1, the V gene TRBV2; TRBD2 agrees at 7 bases. V gave up 3 bases and J gave up 2 bases; unmatched junction bases: 10. CDR1 and CDR2 from the germline V gene are SNHLY and FYNNEI. The CDR3 spans 17 residues. This CDR3 is CASSDGGERDPYNEQFF. DNA for the CDR3: TGTGCCAGCAGTGACGGAGGCGAGCGGGATCCCTACAATGAGCAGTTCTTC.

Points on this clone: A junction boundary mismatches the germline segment, possibly from a read error. The chain joins TRBV7-9 to TRBJ2-3; a possible D gene is TRBD2 (6 bases). Germline V gene sequence: CDR1 SEHNR, CDR2 FQNEAQ (reference sequence). The CDR3 covers 16 residues. As DNA, the CDR3 is TGTTCCAGCAGCTTGGGGGGAGCCGACTACACAGATACGCAGTATTTT. Its protein product is CSSSLGGADYTDTQYF. The complete variable domain, with remaining parts taken from reference TRBV7-9 and TRBJ2-3, reads DTGVSQNPRHKITKRGQNVTFRCDPISEHNRLYWYRQTLGQGPEFLTYFQNEAQLEKSRLLSDRFSAERPKGSFSTLEIQRTEQGDSAMYLCSSSLGGADYTDTQYFGPGTRLTVL.

The V and J genes are TRBV5-4 and TRBJ2-5; 8 bases line up with TRBD1. Germline loops: CDR1 SGHNT, CDR2 YYREEE (reference sequence). The CDR3 sequence is 14 residues long. V shed 6 bases, J shed 1 base, and the junction held 5 bases outside the gene matches. The CDR3 bases are TGTGCCAGCAATACAGGGGGAACCCAAGAGACCCAGTACTTC. Protein: CASNTGGTQETQYF.

The chain joins TRBV29-1 to TRBJ2-3; D gene unclear. The CDR3 length is 12 residues. The V gene's germline CDR1 is SQVTM and CDR2 ANQGSEA. With 1 base removed from V and 2 bases from J, the gap between germline ends came to 4 bases. CDR3 amino acids: CSVEAFTDTQYF. The CDR3 coding sequence is TGCAGCGTTGAAGCTTTCACAGATACGCAGTATTTT.

This clone was seen only a few times. The gene calls are TRBV6-1 and TRBJ1-5; TRBD1 matches at 8 bases. The germline V gene encodes CDR1 MNHNS and CDR2 SASEGT. The CDR3 length is 15 residues. V trimming: 5 bases; J trimming: 6 bases; junction bases outside the gene matches: 9. CDR3 in amino acids: CASSRGTGESQPQHF. The CDR3 coding sequence is TGTGCCAGCAGTAGAGGGACAGGAGAAAGTCAGCCCCAGCATTTT.

The J gene is TRBJ2-7, the V gene TRBV2; D might be TRBD2 (5 bases). Trimming pared 6 bases from V and 1 base from J, leaving 7 bases between. From germline, CDR1 is SNHLY and CDR2 FYNNEI. The CDR3 spans 12 residues. CDR3 nucleotides: TGTGCCAGCAGACGGGAATCCTACGAGCAGTACTTC. Translating it yields CASRRESYEQYF.

This clone was seen a single time. V usage is TRBV6-1 and J usage is TRBJ2-1; no reliable D call. The CDR3 length is 13 residues. CDR1 is MNHNS and CDR2 is SASEGT in the germline V gene. The V and J ends lost 1 base and 9 bases respectively, with 10 bases between them. This chain's CDR3 is CASSEGERSEQFF. Written as DNA, the CDR3 is TGTGCCAGCAGTGAAGGTGAGAGGAGTGAGCAGTTCTTC.

The chain uses TRBV6-5 and TRBJ2-2; D is possibly TRBD1 (6 bases). V was pared by 6 bases and J by 6 bases, with 14 bases between. This CDR3 has 14 amino acids. CDR1 is MNHEY, CDR2 SVGAGI, per germline. The CDR3 sequence: CASRPDRLAGELFF. CDR3 DNA sequence: TGTGCCAGCAGGCCGGACAGATTGGCCGGGGAGCTGTTTTTT.

The chain couples TRBV7-3 to TRBJ2-5; a weak D match, TRBD2 (5 bases). The V and J ends lost 1 base and 0 bases respectively, with 12 bases between them. Per the germline V gene, CDR1 is SGHTA and CDR2 is FQGTGA. This CDR3 is built from 16 residues. The CDR3 reads CASSLNPPGNQETQYF. CDR3 DNA: TGTGCCAGCAGCTTAAACCCACCCGGGAACCAAGAGACCCAGTACTTC.

Turning to this clone: The junction departs from the called germline gene at one end, perhaps through a read error. This chain links TRBV28 with TRBJ2-1; D is perhaps TRBD2 (5 bases). This CDR3 spans 13 amino acids. Germline V gene data show CDR1 as MDHEN and CDR2 as SYDVKM. The CDR3 here is CASRLSGINEQFF. The CDR3 coding sequence is TGTGCCAGCAGGTTATCGGGAATCAATGAGCAGTTCTTC.

The V and J genes are TRBV7-3 and TRBJ2-1; a weak D match, TRBD2 (6 bases). Germline lookup yields CDR1 SGHTA and CDR2 FQGTGA. This CDR3 comprises 17 residues. V gave up 2 bases and J gave up 6 bases, with 20 bases separating them. CDR3 DNA sequence: TGTGCCAGCAGCTTATACAGCGGGCCTAGGGGCGGCAATGAGCAGTTCTTC. Amino acid sequence: CASSLYSGPRGGNEQFF.

The rearrangement links TRBV25-1 to TRBJ2-5, with TRBD1 matching over 10 bases. Germline trimming cut 4 bases from V and 5 bases from J; bases unmatched to any gene: 7. The germline CDR1 and CDR2 sequences are MGHDK and SYGVNS. CDR3 length: 15 amino acids. The DNA of the CDR3 is TGTGCCAGCAGTGCGGGACAGGGGACGGGGGAGACCCAGTACTTC. This sequence encodes CASSAGQGTGETQYF.

The chain couples TRBV18 to TRBJ1-5; TRBD1 agrees at 8 bases. J lost 3 bases, V lost 3 bases, and 4 bases had no gene match. Germline CDR1 and CDR2: KGHSH and LQKENI. CDR3 length equals 15 residues. The CDR3 DNA sequence: TGTGCCAGCTCACCCCGGGGACAGGACAATCAGCCCCAGCATTTT. Translating gives CASSPRGQDNQPQHF.

The V and J genes are TRBV10-3 and TRBJ1-2; the match to TRBD1 covers 9 bases. From germline, CDR1 is ENHRY and CDR2 SYGVKD. This CDR3 is 14 amino acids long. Trimming cost V 7 bases and J 9 bases; bases outside gene matches: 12. The CDR3 loop reads CAITESGTGSRYTF. CDR3 bases: TGTGCCATCACCGAGTCCGGGACAGGGAGTCGCTACACCTTC.

This chain connects TRBV14 to TRBJ2-2, with TRBD1 identical over 11 bases. The CDR3 sequence is 18 residues long. V shed 3 bases, J shed 6 bases, and the junction held 12 bases outside the gene matches. Germline lookup yields CDR1 SGHDN and CDR2 FVKESK. CDR3 bases: TGTGCCAGCAGCCACCCCAAACAGGGACAGGGGGTGGCCGGGGAGCTGTTTTTT. This codes for CASSHPKQGQGVAGELFF. Together with reference TRBV14 and TRBJ2-2, the CDR3 gives the full variable domain: EAGVTQFPSHSVIEKGQTVTLRCDPISGHDNLYWYRRVMGKEIKFLLHFVKESKQDESGMPNNRFLAERTGGTYSTLKVQPAELEDSGVYFCASSHPKQGQGVAGELFFGEGSRLTVL.

The genes are TRBV15 and TRBJ2-7; the D gene is possibly TRBD2 (5 bases). The CDR3 consists of 12 residues. The germline V gene encodes CDR1 LNHNV and CDR2 YYDKDF (reference sequence). The V end was cut by 3 bases, the J end by 7 bases, with 10 bases between. CDR3 residues: CATSRGWREQYF. CDR3 DNA: TGTGCCACCAGCAGGGGCTGGAGGGAGCAGTACTTC.

The chain joins TRBV5-1 to TRBJ2-3; 7 bases fit TRBD2. Germline CDR1 and CDR2: SGHRS and YFSETQ. The ends lost 2 bases at V and 3 bases at J; junction bases unmatched: 6. The CDR3 has 15 amino acids. CDR3 sequence: CASSLGSGFTDTQYF. The CDR3 DNA is TGCGCCAGCAGCTTAGGTAGCGGGTTTACAGATACGCAGTATTTT.

V usage is TRBV15 and J usage is TRBJ1-5, with TRBD1 as a possible D gene (6 bases). The CDR3 has 15 residues. Trimming left V 3 bases short and J 7 bases short, with 16 bases between. Germline CDR1 reads LNHNV; CDR2 reads YYDKDF (reference sequence). The CDR3 loop is CATSSKQGFVQPQHF. The CDR3 DNA reads as TGTGCCACCAGCAGCAAACAGGGCTTCGTCCAGCCCCAGCATTTT.